The 29 T cell receptor beta chains presented below share a single source sample, sequenced in a study of breast tumors, draining lymph nodes, adjacent tissues. Breast cancer patients provided tissue from their axillary draining lymph nodes. Each CDR3 protein is one row after TCRdb ran MiXCR on the multiplex PCR reads. Among approximately 120,000 distinct CDR3 sequences listed, less than 25% were seen once. The specimen was axillary lymph node tissue. The receptors originated from a female donor with breast cancer. Some clones in this sample may be carry-over from other donors' samples.

This clonotype was counted only a few times. This chain joins TRBV6-1 and TRBJ1-2, with D uncertain. V was shortened by 8 bases and J by 5 bases, with 9 bases between the two germline ends. The CDR3 loop spans 11 amino acids. Germline assignment: CDR1 MNHNS and CDR2 SASEGT. The DNA for the CDR3 is TGTGCCAGCCACGAATATTATGGCTACACCTTC. It encodes CASHEYYGYTF.

Many counts were recorded for this clonotype. The chain uses TRBV4-2 and TRBJ2-7; no firm D call. Germline-derived CDR1 and CDR2 are LGHNA and YNFKEQ. V was shortened by 1 base and J by 0 bases, with 7 bases between the two germline ends. This CDR3 region has 14 residues. CDR3 sequence: CASSQAQSSYEQYF. CDR3 sequence (DNA): TGTGCCAGCAGCCAAGCCCAGAGCTCCTACGAGCAGTACTTC.

This clonotype was found many times. This chain links TRBV9 with TRBJ2-3; D is uncertain. The CDR3 length is 14 residues. The ends were cut back, 0 bases at V and 1 base at J, with 6 bases in the middle. Per the germline V gene, CDR1 is SGDLS and CDR2 is YYNGEE. The CDR3 nucleotides read TGTGCCAGCAGCGTAGGGGCGGGCACAGATACGCAGTATTTT. The encoded protein is CASSVGAGTDTQYF.

This clonotype was picked up many times. The gene calls are TRBV24-1 and TRBJ2-5, with D possibly TRBD1 on 6 matching bases. CDR1 KGHDR and CDR2 SFDVKD come from the germline V gene. This CDR3 region has 15 residues. With 4 bases removed from V and 4 bases from J, the gap between germline ends came to 15 bases. The DNA for the CDR3 is TGTGCCACCAGTGACTCTCAGGGGTTGGGAGAGACCCAGTACTTC. Protein: CATSDSQGLGETQYF.

With respect to this clonotype: This sequence may be a read error, since a much larger clone differs from it by one base. The chain has TRBV27 and TRBJ2-7; 7 nucleotides line up with TRBD1. V lost 5 bases to trimming and J lost 4 bases; unmatched junction nucleotides: 5. Germline-derived CDR1 and CDR2 are MNHEY and SMNVEV (reference sequence). The CDR3 sequence is 13 residues long. CDR3: CASSRGPIYEQYF. The CDR3 DNA reads TGTGCCAGCAGTAGGGGGCCAATTTACGAGCAGTACTTC.

This clonotype was recorded many times. The chain couples TRBV15 to TRBJ2-7; the D is unclear. V lost 0 bases, J lost 2 bases, and 11 bases lay in between. This CDR3 spans 15 amino acids. Germline CDR1 and CDR2: LNHNV and YYDKDF (reference sequence). This chain's CDR3 is CATSRDSNTPYEQYF. The CDR3 DNA reads as TGTGCCACCAGCAGAGATAGTAACACTCCCTACGAGCAGTACTTC.

The sample holds many counts of this clonotype. The chain uses TRBV20-1 and TRBJ2-6, with D uncertain. This CDR3 has 18 amino acids. Germline V CDR1 and CDR2: DFQATT, SNEGSKA (reference sequence). The germline V and J ends were trimmed by 6 bases and 3 bases, with 24 bases remaining between them. The CDR3 protein is CSAPFRSGLVGGANVLTF. The CDR3 coding sequence is TGCAGTGCCCCTTTTAGGTCTGGGCTTGTAGGTGGGGCCAACGTCCTGACTTTC.

At least ten counts were recorded for this clonotype. This chain joins TRBV12-3 or TRBV12-4 and TRBJ2-1; TRBD2 might be the D (6 bases). Trimming cost V 1 base and J 2 bases, with 12 bases left between them. The CDR3 loop spans 16 amino acids. The DNA for the CDR3 is TGTGCCAGCAGTTTAGGGAGTAGCGGTCCCTACAATGAGCAGTTCTTC. Translated: CASSLGSSGPYNEQFF.

This clonotype was picked up many times. The chain has TRBV2 and TRBJ1-5; 9 bases fit TRBD1. Germline V gives CDR1 SNHLY, CDR2 FYNNEI. This CDR3 region has 15 residues. J gave up 1 base and V 11 bases, and 9 bases lay outside the gene matches. The CDR3 protein is CAGGQGVGSNQPQHF. For the CDR3, the DNA is TGTGCCGGGGGACAGGGAGTAGGAAGCAATCAGCCCCAGCATTTT.

Note on this clonotype: A clone one base away is much larger, so this may be a read error. V and J are TRBV6-2 or TRBV6-3 and TRBJ2-1; a possible D gene is TRBD2 (6 bases). The V end was cut by 9 bases, the J end by 7 bases, with 16 bases between. Per the germline V gene, CDR1 is MNHEY and CDR2 is SVGEGT. This CDR3 is built from 13 residues. The chain's CDR3 is CARTWGVRNEQFF. Written as DNA, the CDR3 is TGTGCCAGGACCTGGGGGGTGAGGAATGAGCAGTTCTTC.

This clonotype was recorded at least ten times. The chain recombines TRBV20-1 with TRBJ1-6, with D unclear. Trimming removed 2 bases at V and 9 bases at J, with 5 bases between. Germline CDR1 reads DFQATT; CDR2 reads SNEGSKA (reference sequence). The CDR3 is 11 residues long. The CDR3 here is CSARSSSPLHF. The CDR3 coding sequence is TGCAGTGCTAGATCCTCTTCACCCCTCCACTTT.

Regarding this clonotype: With a much larger clone just one base away, this may be a read error. V is TRBV7-3 and J is TRBJ2-5; no clear D gene. The CDR3 consists of 14 residues. Germline V gene sequence: CDR1 SGHTA, CDR2 FQGTGA. The CDR3 loop reads CAGSLSLAEETQYF. DNA of the CDR3: TGTGCCGGCAGCTTAAGTTTGGCAGAAGAGACCCAGTACTTC.

This clonotype was observed many times. V and J are TRBV7-2 and TRBJ1-6; the D is unclear. The ends were cut back, 0 bases at V and 8 bases at J, with 2 bases in the middle. The germline gives CDR1 SGHTA, CDR2 FQGNSA. The CDR3 is 12 residues long. Here the CDR3 DNA reads TGTGCCAGCAGCTTAGCAGATTCACCCCTCCACTTT. This codes for CASSLADSPLHF.

A word on this clonotype: The CDR3 carries no conserved terminal phenylalanine or tryptophan, so it likely arises from a read error. This chain connects TRBV3-1 to TRBJ2-7; 8 bases are a match to TRBD2. The CDR3 length is 14 residues. CDR1 and CDR2 (germline): LGHDT, YNNKEL (reference sequence). The junction had 6 bases not matched to a gene; V was cut back by 2 bases and J by 6 bases. CDR3 nucleotides: TGTGCCAGCAGCCAACGGGAGGGCCTGGCCGAGCAGTACCTC. The encoded protein is CASSQREGLAEQYL.

This clonotype was counted many times. The V gene is TRBV2, the J gene TRBJ2-6, with D tentatively TRBD1 (5 bases). The germline CDR1 and CDR2 sequences are SNHLY and FYNNEI. The CDR3 loop spans 18 amino acids. With 3 bases removed from V and 0 bases from J, the gap between germline ends came to 15 bases. CDR3 amino acids: CASSDIGVWGSGANVLTF. The CDR3 DNA sequence: TGTGCCAGCAGTGACATAGGGGTTTGGGGCTCTGGGGCCAACGTCCTGACTTTC.

In regard to this clonotype: This may come from a read error, since a much larger clone is one base off. V and J are TRBV9 and TRBJ2-7, with TRBD1 identical over 10 bases. Germline V gene data show CDR1 as SGDLS and CDR2 as YYNGEE. The CDR3 spans 15 residues. The V segment lost 0 bases and the J segment 3 bases; nucleotides outside the gene matches: 3. The CDR3 DNA sequence: TGTGCCAGCAGCGTAGGGGACAGGGGTGTCTACGAGCAGTACTTC. This gives the protein CASSVGDRGVYEQYF.

This clonotype was counted many times. This chain links TRBV9 with TRBJ2-7, with 10 positions matching TRBD2. This CDR3 contains 16 residues. V dropped 0 bases and J dropped 5; count of bases not matched to a gene: 8. Germline CDR1 SGDLS, CDR2 YYNGEE. The CDR3 sequence is CASSVESASGSDEQYF. The DNA for the CDR3 is TGTGCCAGCAGCGTAGAATCTGCTAGCGGGAGCGACGAGCAGTACTTC.

This clonotype was recorded at least ten times. The chain carries TRBV24-1 and TRBJ2-1; D gene unclear. Trimming took 0 bases from V and 3 from J, leaving 20 bases between them. This CDR3 comprises 19 residues. Germline V gene data show CDR1 as KGHDR and CDR2 as SFDVKD. The CDR3 is CATSDLNVIIADDYNEQFF. The CDR3 DNA reads TGTGCCACCAGTGATTTGAATGTCATAATCGCGGACGACTACAATGAGCAGTTCTTC.

The chain uses TRBV28 and TRBJ2-2, with D unresolved. This CDR3 contains 14 residues. The germline V gene has CDR1 MDHEN and CDR2 SYDVKM. V lost 7 bases to trimming and J lost 2 bases, with 11 bases between them. The chain's CDR3 is CASTTGGNTGELFF. The DNA of the CDR3 is TGTGCCAGCACCACCGGCGGAAACACCGGGGAGCTGTTTTTT.

This clonotype was picked up many times. The chain carries TRBV5-4 and TRBJ1-2, with D perhaps TRBD1 (6 bases). The V gene's germline CDR1 is SGHNT and CDR2 YYREEE (reference sequence). This CDR3 region has 14 residues. The V end lost 4 bases, the J end lost 4 bases, and 14 bases lay between the germline ends. Here the CDR3 DNA reads TGTGCCAGCAGCCACGAACAGGGTTCCTATGGCTACACCTTC. Translating gives CASSHEQGSYGYTF.

V gene TRBV19 combines with J gene TRBJ1-1, with no clear D. Per the germline V gene, CDR1 is LNHDA and CDR2 is SQIVND (reference sequence). Trimming took off 3 bases at V and 8 bases at J, with 10 bases between the two ends. The CDR3 runs to 12 residues. For the CDR3, the DNA is TGTGCCAGTAGTATCCCATCGGACGAAGCTTTCTTT. Its translation: CASSIPSDEAFF.

This clonotype has a count of ten or more. The chain combines TRBV10-3 with TRBJ1-6; the D gene is possibly TRBD1 (6 bases). Germline V gene data show CDR1 as ENHRY and CDR2 as SYGVKD. This CDR3 is 14 amino acids long. The V gene lost 5 bases and the J gene lost 6 bases, with 11 bases spanning the gap. For the CDR3, the DNA is TGTGCCATCAGTCAGGGGACGGGTAATTCACCCCTCCACTTT. Its translation is CAISQGTGNSPLHF.

This clonotype was recorded at least ten times. V usage is TRBV20-1 and J usage is TRBJ2-7; 7 bases align to TRBD1. From germline, CDR1 is DFQATT and CDR2 SNEGSKA (reference sequence). V lost 2 bases to trimming and J lost 2 bases; unmatched junction nucleotides: 6. The CDR3 has 14 residues. The CDR3 protein is CSARHYRGTYEQYF. Here the CDR3 DNA reads TGCAGTGCTAGACATTACAGGGGTACCTACGAGCAGTACTTC.

A word on this clonotype: This may come from a read error, since a much larger clone is one base off. The genes are TRBV7-2 and TRBJ1-2; no definite D call. CDR3 size: 13 residues. Germline CDR1 SGHTA, CDR2 FQGNSA. This chain's CDR3 is CAGSKRANYGYTF. The CDR3, as DNA: TGTGCCGGCAGCAAGAGGGCAAATTATGGCTACACCTTC. The variable domain in full, with the rest retrieved from reference TRBV7-2 and TRBJ1-2, is GAGVSQSPSNKVTEKGKDVELRCDPISGHTALYWYRQSLGQGLEFLIYFQGNSAPDKSGLPSDRFSAERTGGSVSTLTIQRTQQEDSAVYLCAGSKRANYGYTFGSGTRLTVV.

This clonotype was seen at least ten times. The rearrangement links TRBV6-6 to TRBJ2-1; TRBD2 aligns across 9 bases. The CDR3 contains 16 residues. Per germline, CDR1 MNHNY and CDR2 SVGAGI (reference sequence). J gave up 5 bases and V 6 bases, and 11 bases lay outside the gene matches. Here the CDR3 reads CASRTLREGRNNEQFF. The CDR3 DNA sequence: TGTGCCAGCAGGACCCTGCGGGAGGGCAGGAACAATGAGCAGTTCTTC.

This clonotype has a count of ten or more. This chain links TRBV5-6 with TRBJ2-7; TRBD1 aligns across 10 bases. Trimming removed 5 bases from V and 6 bases from J; junction bases left unmatched: 11. The CDR3 has 15 residues. Germline values: CDR1 SGHDT, CDR2 YYEEEE. The CDR3 DNA is TGTGCCAGCAGGGGTTTAAGACAGGGGGCGTCCGAGCAGTACTTC. Translating it yields CASRGLRQGASEQYF.

This clonotype was detected many times. This chain connects TRBV10-1 to TRBJ2-1; perhaps D is TRBD1 or TRBD2 (5 bases each). Trimming cost V 4 bases and J 0 bases, with 10 bases left between them. The germline CDR1 and CDR2 sequences are WNHNN and SYGVQD (reference sequence). This CDR3 is built from 15 residues. The CDR3 here is CASSARGSSYNEQFF. The CDR3 DNA is TGCGCCAGCAGTGCCCGGGGCAGCTCCTACAATGAGCAGTTCTTC.

Remarks on this clonotype: It may be a read error: a sequence one base away is much more abundant. The rearrangement uses TRBV18 and TRBJ1-3, with D possibly being TRBD1 (6 bases). The CDR3 consists of 13 residues. Germline V CDR1 and CDR2: KGHSH, LQKENI. DNA for the CDR3: TGTGCCGGCTCACCAGGACAGGGAAACACCATATATTTT. As protein: CAGSPGQGNTIYF.

This clonotype was recorded at least ten times. This rearrangement joins TRBV24-1 to TRBJ2-7, with a possible D match to TRBD1 (6 bases). The CDR3 runs 15 residues. The germline V gene has CDR1 KGHDR and CDR2 SFDVKD. V dropped 5 bases and J dropped 0 bases, with 13 bases sitting between them. The CDR3 bases are TGTGCCACCAGTGGAACCGGACAGTTCTCCTACGAGCAGTACTTC. Translation gives CATSGTGQFSYEQYF.